The T cell receptor beta chain described here comes from a study of cytotoxic CD8 clonotypes in ibrutinib-treated CLL. Whole-study context: Outcomes included 24 partial and 2 complete responses; after median 68 months, roughly 14 stayed remitted and around 12 progressed.

This clone was seen at least ten times. Germline lookup yields CDR1 SGHTA and CDR2 FQGNSA. Trimming removed 1 base from V and 1 base from J; junction bases left unmatched: 3. The CDR3 sequence is 15 residues long. Profiling relied on immunoSEQ multiplex PCR, and the TCRdb table lists in-frame clones only, not all of them. This sample yields some 65,000 clones, of which roughly 59% are seen a single time; around 15% belongs to the top ten. This receptor was obtained from a human donor with chronic lymphocytic leukemia. Here the sequenced sample was PBMCs, taken after 12 months of ibrutinib treatment. The chain links TRBV7-2 to TRBJ2-5; the match to TRBD2 covers 7 bases. The CDR3 sequence: CASSLVRGFQETQYF. CDR3 bases: TGTGCCAGCAGCTTAGTGCGGGGGTTCCAAGAGACCCAGTACTTC. The full variable domain, with the rest looked up from reference TRBV7-2 and TRBJ2-5, is GAGVSQSPSNKVTEKGKDVELRCDPISGHTALYWYRQSLGQGLEFLIYFQGNSAPDKSGLPSDRFSAERTGGSVSTLTIQRTQQEDSAVYLCASSLVRGFQETQYFGPGTRLLVL.